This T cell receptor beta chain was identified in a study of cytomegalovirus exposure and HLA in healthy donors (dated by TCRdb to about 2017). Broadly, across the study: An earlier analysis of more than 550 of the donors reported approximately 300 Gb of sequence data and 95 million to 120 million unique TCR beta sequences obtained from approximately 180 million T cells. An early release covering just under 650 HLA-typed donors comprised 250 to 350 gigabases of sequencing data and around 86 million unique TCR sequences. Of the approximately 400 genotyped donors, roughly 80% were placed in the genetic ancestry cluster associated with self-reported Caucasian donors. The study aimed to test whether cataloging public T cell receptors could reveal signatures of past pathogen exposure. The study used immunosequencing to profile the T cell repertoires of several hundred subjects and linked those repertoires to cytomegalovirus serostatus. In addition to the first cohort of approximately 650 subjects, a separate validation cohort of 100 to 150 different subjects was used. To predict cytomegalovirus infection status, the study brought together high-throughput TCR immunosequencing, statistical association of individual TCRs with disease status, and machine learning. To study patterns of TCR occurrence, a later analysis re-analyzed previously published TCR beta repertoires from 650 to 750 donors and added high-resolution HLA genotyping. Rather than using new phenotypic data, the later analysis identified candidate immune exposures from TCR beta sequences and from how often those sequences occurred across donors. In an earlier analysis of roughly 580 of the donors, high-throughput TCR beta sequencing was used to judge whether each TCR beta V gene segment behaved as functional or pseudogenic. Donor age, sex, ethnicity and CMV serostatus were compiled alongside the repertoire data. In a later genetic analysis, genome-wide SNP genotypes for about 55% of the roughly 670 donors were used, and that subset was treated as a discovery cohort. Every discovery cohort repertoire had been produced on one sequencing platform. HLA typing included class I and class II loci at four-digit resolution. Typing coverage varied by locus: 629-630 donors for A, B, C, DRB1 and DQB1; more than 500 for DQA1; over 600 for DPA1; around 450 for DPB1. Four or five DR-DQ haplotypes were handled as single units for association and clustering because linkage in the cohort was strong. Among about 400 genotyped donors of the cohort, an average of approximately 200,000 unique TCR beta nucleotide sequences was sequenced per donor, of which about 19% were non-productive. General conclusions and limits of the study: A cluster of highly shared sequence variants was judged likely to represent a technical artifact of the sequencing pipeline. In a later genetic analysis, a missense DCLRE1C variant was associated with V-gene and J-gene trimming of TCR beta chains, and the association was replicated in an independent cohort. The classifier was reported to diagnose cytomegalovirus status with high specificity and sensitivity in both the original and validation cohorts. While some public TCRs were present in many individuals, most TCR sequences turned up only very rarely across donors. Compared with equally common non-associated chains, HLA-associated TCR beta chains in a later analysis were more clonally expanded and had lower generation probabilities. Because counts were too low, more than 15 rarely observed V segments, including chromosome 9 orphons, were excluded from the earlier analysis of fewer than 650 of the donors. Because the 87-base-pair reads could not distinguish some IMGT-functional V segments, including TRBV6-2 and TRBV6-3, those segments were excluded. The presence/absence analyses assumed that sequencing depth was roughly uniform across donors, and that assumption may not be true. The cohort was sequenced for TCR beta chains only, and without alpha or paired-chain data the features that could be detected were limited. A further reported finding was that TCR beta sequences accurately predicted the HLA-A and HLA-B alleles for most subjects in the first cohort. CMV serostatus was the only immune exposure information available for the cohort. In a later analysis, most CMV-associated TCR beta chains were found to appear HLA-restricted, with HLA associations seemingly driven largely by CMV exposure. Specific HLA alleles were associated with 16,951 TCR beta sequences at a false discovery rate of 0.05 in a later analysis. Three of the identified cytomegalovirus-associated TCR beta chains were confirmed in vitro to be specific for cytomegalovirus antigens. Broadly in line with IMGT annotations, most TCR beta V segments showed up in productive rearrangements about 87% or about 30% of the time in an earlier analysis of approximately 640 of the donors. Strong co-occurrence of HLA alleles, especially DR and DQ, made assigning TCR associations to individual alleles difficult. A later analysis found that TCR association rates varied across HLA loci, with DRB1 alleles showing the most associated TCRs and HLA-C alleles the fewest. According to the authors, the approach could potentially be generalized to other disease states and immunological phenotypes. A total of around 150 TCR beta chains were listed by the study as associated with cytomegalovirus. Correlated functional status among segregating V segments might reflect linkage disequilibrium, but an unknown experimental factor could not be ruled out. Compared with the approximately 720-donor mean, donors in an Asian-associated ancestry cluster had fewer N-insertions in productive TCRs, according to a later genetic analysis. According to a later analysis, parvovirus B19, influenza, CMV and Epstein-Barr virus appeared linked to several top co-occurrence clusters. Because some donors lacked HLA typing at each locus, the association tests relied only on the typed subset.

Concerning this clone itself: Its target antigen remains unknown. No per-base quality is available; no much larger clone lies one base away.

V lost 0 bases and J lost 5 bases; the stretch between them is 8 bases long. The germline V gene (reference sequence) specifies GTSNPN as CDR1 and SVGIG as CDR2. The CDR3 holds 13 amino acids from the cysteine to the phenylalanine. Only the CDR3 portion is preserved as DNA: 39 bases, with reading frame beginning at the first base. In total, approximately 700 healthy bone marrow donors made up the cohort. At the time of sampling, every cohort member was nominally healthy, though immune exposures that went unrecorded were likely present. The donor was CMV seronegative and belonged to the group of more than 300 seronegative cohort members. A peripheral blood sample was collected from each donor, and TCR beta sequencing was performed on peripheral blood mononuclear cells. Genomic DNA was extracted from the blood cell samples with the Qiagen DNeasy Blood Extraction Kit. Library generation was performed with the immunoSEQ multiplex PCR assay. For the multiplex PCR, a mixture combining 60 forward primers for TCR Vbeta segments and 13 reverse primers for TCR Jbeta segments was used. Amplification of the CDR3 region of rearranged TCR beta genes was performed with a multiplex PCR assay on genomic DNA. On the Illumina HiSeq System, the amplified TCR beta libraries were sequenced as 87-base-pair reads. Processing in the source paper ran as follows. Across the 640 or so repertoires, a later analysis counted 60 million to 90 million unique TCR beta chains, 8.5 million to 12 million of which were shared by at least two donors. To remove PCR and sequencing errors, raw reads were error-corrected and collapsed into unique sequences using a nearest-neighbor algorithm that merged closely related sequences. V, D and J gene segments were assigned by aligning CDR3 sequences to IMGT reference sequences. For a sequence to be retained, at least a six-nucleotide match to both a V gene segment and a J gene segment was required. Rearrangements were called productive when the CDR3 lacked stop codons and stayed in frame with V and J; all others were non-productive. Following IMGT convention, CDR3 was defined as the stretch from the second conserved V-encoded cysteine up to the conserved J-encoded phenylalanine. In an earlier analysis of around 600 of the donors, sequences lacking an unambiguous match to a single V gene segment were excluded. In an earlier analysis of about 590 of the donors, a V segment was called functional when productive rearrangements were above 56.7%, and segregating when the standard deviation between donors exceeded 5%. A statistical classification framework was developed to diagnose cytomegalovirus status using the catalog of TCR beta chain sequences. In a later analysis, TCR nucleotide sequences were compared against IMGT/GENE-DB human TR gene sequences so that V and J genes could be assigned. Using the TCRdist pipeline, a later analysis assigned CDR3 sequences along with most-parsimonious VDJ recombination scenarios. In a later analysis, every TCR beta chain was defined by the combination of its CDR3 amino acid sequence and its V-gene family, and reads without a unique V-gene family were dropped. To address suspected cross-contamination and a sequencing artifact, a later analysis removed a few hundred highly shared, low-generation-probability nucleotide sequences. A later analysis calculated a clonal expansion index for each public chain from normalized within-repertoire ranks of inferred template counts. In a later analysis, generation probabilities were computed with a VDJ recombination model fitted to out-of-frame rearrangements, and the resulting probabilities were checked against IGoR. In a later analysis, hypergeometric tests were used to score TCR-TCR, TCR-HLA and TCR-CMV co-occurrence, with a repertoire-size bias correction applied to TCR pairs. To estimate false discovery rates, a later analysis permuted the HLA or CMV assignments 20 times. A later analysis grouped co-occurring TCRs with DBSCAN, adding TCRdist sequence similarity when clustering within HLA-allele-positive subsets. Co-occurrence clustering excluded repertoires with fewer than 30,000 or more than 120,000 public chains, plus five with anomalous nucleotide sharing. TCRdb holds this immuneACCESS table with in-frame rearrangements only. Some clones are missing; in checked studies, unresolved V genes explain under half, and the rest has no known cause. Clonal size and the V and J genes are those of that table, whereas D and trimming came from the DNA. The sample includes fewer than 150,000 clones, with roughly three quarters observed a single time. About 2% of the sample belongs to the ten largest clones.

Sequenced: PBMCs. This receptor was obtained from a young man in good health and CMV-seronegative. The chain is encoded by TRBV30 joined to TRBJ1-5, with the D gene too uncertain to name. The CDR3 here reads CAWSVDGDQPQHF. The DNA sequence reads TGTGCCTGGAGTGTAGACGGAGATCAGCCCCAGCATTTT.